This T cell receptor beta chain comes out of a study of blood T cell repertoires in COVID-19. In the study overall: PBMCs, B-cell-depleted T cells, or T cells were the source of the cDNA or gDNA that made up the material.

Sequenced by immunoSEQ multiplex PCR; TCRdb stores in-frame clones only, minus some. The sample lists about 46,000 clones; 65% to 85% were seen once. CDR1 and CDR2 (germline): LNHDA, SQIVND (reference sequence). Losses at the gene ends were 5 bases for V and 5 bases for J; bases not matched to a gene: 11. The length of the CDR3 is 15 residues. The receptor was derived from a woman aged 80 or older with acute or convalescent COVID-19. The gene calls are TRBV19 and TRBJ2-5; 7 positions match TRBD1. The sequenced material came from peripheral blood. The CDR3 nucleotides are TGTGCCAGTAGTTCACGTGCAGGGGGTGGGGAGACCCAGTACTTC. Encoded protein: CASSSRAGGGETQYF.